This T cell receptor (beta chain) was retrieved from a study of radiation and T cells in renal cell carcinoma. Study-wide findings and caveats: In blood, top tumor clones expanded by 2 weeks, shrinking by 4.

Germline CDR1 reads MNHNS; CDR2 reads SASEGT. V was shortened by 5 bases and J by 3 bases, with 14 bases between the two germline ends. This CDR3 region has 14 residues. TCRdb's copy holds only in-frame clones and misses some; the assay was immunoSEQ multiplex PCR. The profile shows some 150,000 clones, around nine tenths of them singletons. Time point specified: blood 4 weeks post-SBRT, at nephrectomy. Treatment described: 15 Gy SBRT to primary tumor, nephrectomy 4 weeks later. Nephrectomy followed 15 Gy stereotactic body radiation by 4 weeks. Serial blood draws occurred at baseline and 2 and 4 weeks post-SBRT. The tumor was a clear cell renal cell carcinoma. With regard to this clone: No antigen is known for it.

This TCR came from a woman in her fifties or sixties with renal cell carcinoma. Sequencing used blood, obtained from a patient whose treatment included radiotherapy and nephrectomy. The V gene is TRBV6-1, the J gene TRBJ2-7; D unresolved. The CDR3 here is CASSSGGVIYEQYF. DNA of the CDR3: TGTGCCAGCAGTTCAGGTGGGGTGATCTACGAGCAGTACTTC.